This entry describes one TCR beta chain. The V segment lost 1 base and the J segment 2 bases; nucleotides outside the gene matches: 11. The V gene's germline CDR1 is SGHAT and CDR2 FQNNGV. The CDR3 consists of 18 residues. Assay: immunoSEQ multiplex PCR; the TCRdb copy retains only in-frame clones and omits some. Found here are 150,000 to 200,000 clones, roughly 90% of them singletons; the top ten hold about 8.1%. This entry is derived from a study of blood T cell repertoires in COVID-19. On the study more broadly: Samples representing acute and convalescent COVID-19 were sourced from the United States, Italy and Spain. Sample material is recorded as cDNA or gDNA derived from T cells, B-cell-depleted T cells, or PBMCs.

The study drew participants aged about 18 to 90 years from 20 to 30 US areas. Participants reported their clinical history, and cohort assignment relied on those reports. The rearrangement uses TRBV11-2 and TRBJ2-5; 9 nucleotides agree with TRBD2. The sequenced sample consisted of PBMCs or T cells enriched from blood (not recorded which). The receptor's source is a woman aged 18-35 years who had recovered from COVID-19. Here the CDR3 reads CASSLVGIAGAQQETQYF. CDR3 bases: TGTGCCAGCAGCTTAGTCGGGATAGCGGGGGCCCAGCAAGAGACCCAGTACTTC.